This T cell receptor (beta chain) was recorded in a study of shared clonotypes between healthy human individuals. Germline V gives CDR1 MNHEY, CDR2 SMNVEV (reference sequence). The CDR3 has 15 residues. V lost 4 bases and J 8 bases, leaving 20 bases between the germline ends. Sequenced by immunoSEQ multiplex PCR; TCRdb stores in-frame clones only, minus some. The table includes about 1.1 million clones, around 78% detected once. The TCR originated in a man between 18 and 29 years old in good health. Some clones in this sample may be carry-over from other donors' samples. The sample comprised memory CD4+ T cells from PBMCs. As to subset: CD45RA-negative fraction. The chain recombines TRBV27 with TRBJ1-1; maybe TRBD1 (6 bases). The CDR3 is CASSSPSQGRGEAFF. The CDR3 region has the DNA TGTGCCAGCAGTTCCCCCTCCCAGGGGCGGGGGGAAGCTTTCTTT.